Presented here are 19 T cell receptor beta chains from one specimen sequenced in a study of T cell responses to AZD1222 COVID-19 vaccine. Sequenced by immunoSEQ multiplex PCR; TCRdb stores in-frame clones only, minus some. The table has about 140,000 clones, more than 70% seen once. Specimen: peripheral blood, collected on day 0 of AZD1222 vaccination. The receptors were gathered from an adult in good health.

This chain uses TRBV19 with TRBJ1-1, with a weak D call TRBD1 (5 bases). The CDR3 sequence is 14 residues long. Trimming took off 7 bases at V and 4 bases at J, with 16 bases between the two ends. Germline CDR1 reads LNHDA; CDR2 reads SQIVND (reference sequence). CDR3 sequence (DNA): TGTGCCAGTACCTCCGGCAGGGTTTTCACTGAAGCTTTCTTT. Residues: CASTSGRVFTEAFF.

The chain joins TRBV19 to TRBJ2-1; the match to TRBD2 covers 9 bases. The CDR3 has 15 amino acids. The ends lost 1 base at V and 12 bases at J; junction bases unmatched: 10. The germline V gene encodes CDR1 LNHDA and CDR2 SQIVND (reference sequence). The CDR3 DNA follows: TGTGCCAGTAGTATAGGTGGGCTAGCGGGACGGGGGCAGTTCTTC. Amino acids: CASSIGGLAGRGQFF. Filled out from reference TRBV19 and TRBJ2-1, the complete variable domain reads DGGITQSPKYLFRKEGQNVTLSCEQNLNHDAMYWYRQDPGQGLRLIYYSQIVNDFQKGDIAEGYSVSREKKESFPLTVTSAQKNPTAFYLCASSIGGLAGRGQFFGPGTRLTVL.

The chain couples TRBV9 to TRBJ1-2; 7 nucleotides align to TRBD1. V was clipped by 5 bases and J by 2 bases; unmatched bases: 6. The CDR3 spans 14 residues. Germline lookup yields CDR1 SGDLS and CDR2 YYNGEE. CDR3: CASSPTGTNYGYTF. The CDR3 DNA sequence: TGTGCCAGCAGTCCGACAGGGACCAACTATGGCTACACCTTC.

DNA for the CDR3: TGTGCCAGCAGTTCACGTATCTCCTACGAGCAGTACTTC. Translated, it gives CASSSRISYEQYF. The V and J genes are TRBV6-2 or TRBV6-3 and TRBJ2-7; unclear D gene. The length of the CDR3 is 13 residues. CDR1 MNHEY and CDR2 SVGEGT come from the germline V gene. The V and J ends lost 4 bases and 0 bases respectively, with 7 bases between them.

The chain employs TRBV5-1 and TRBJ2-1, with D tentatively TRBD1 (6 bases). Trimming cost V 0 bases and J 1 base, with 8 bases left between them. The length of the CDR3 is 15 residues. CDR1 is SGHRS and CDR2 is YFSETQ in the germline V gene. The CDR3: CASSLAGQSYNEQFF. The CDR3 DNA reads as TGCGCCAGCAGCTTGGCCGGACAGTCCTACAATGAGCAGTTCTTC. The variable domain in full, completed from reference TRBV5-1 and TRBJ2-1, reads KAGVTQTPRYLIKTRGQQVTLSCSPISGHRSVSWYQQTPGQGLQFLFEYFSETQRNKGNFPGRFSGRQFSNSRSEMNVSTLELGDSALYLCASSLAGQSYNEQFFGPGTRLTVL.

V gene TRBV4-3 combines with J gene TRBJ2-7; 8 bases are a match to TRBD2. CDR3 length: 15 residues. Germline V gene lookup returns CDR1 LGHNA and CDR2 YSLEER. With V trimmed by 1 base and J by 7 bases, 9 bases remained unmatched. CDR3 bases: TGCGCCAGCAGCCAAGTTGTCGGGGGGGCGGGAGAGCAGTACTTC. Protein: CASSQVVGGAGEQYF.

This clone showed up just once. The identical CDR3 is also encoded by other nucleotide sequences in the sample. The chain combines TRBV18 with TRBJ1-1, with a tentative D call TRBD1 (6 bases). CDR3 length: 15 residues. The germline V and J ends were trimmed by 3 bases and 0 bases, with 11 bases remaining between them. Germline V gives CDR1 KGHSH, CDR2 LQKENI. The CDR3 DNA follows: TGTGCCAGCTCACCGACAGGTACTTTGAACACTGAAGCTTTCTTT. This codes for CASSPTGTLNTEAFF.

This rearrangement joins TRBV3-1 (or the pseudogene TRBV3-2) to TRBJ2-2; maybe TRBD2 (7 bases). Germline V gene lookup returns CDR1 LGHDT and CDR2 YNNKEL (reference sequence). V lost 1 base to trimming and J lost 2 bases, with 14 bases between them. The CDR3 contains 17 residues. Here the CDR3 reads CASSQVIWGGNTGELFF. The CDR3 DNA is TGTGCCAGCAGCCAAGTTATTTGGGGGGGCAACACCGGGGAGCTGTTTTTT.

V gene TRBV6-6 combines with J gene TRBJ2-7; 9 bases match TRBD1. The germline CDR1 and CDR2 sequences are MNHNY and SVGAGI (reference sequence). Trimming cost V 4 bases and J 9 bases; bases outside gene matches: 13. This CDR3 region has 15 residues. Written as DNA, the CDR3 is TGTGCCAGCAGTTTACCGCCGGGACAGGGAGGGGGGCAGTACTTC. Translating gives CASSLPPGQGGGQYF.

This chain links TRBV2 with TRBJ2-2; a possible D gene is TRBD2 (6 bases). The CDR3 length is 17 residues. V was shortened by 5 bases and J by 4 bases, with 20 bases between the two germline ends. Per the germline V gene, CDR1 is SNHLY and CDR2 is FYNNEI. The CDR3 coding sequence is TGTGCCAGCAGTAAAGGGGCCGGTCGGGGAGGCACCGGGGAGCTGTTTTTT. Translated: CASSKGAGRGGTGELFF.

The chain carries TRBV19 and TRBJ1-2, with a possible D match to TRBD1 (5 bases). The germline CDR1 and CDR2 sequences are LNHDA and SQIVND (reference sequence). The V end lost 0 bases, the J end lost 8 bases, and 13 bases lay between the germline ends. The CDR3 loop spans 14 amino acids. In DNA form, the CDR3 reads TGTGCCAGTAGTATAGATCGAGTCCGGGGCGGCTACACCTTC. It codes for CASSIDRVRGGYTF.

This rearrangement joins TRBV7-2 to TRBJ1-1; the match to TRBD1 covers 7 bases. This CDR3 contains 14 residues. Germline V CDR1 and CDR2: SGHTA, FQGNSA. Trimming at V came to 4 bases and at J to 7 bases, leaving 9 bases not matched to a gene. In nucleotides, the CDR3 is TGTGCCAGCAGCTCCCTGGGTGGGGACAGTGAAGCTTTCTTT. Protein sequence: CASSSLGGDSEAFF.

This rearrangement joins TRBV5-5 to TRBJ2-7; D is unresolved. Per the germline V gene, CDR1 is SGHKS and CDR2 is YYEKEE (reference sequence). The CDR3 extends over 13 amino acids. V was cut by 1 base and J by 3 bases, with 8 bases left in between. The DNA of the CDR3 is TGTGCCAGCAGCTTGAATCGGATCTACGAGCAGTACTTC. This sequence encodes CASSLNRIYEQYF. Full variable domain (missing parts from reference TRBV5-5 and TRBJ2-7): DAGVTQSPTHLIKTRGQQVTLRCSPISGHKSVSWYQQVLGQGPQFIFQYYEKEERGRGNFPDRFSARQFPNYSSELNVNALLLGDSALYLCASSLNRIYEQYFGPGTRLTVT.

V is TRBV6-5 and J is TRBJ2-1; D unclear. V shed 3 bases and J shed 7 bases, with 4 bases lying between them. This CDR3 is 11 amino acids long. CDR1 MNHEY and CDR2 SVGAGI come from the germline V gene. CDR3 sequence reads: CASSYLNEQFF. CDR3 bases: TGTGCCAGCAGTTATCTAAATGAGCAGTTCTTC.

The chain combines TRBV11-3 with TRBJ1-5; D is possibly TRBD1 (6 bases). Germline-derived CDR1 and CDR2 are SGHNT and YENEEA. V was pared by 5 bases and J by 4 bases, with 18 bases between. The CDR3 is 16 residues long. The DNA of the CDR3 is TGTGCCAGCAGCGACCCCCGTCAGAGGGGGAATCAGCCCCAGCATTTT. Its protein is CASSDPRQRGNQPQHF.

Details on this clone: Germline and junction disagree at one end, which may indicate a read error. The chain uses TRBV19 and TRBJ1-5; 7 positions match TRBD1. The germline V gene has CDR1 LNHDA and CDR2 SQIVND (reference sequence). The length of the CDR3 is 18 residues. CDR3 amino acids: CASRIAAGDSFFNQPQHF. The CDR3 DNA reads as TGTGCCAGTCGTATTGCTGCTGGGGACAGCTTTTTCAATCAGCCCCAGCATTTT.

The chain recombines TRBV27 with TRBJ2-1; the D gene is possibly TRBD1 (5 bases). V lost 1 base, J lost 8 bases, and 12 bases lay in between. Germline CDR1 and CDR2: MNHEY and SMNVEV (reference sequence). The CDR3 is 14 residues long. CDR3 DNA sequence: TGTGCCAGCAGTTTATTGGGGCAAGTATATGAGCAGTTCTTC. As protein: CASSLLGQVYEQFF.

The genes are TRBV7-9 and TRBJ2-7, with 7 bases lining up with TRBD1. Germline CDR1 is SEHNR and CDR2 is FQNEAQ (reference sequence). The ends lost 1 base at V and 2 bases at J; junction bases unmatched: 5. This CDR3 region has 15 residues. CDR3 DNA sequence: TGTGCCAGCAGCTTAGGAGGGGGACAGACCTACGAGCAGTACTTC. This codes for CASSLGGGQTYEQYF.

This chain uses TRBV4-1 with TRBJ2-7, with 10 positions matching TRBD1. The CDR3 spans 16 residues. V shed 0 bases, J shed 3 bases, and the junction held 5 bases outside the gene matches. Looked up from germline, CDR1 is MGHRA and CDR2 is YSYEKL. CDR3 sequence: CASSQERTGGNYEQYF. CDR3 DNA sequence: TGCGCCAGCAGCCAAGAGAGGACAGGGGGGAACTACGAGCAGTACTTC.